The rows below give T cell receptor beta chains drawn from one sample of a study of cytomegalovirus exposure and HLA in healthy donors. Assay: immunoSEQ multiplex PCR; the TCRdb copy retains only in-frame clones and omits some. The sample holds 200,000 to 250,000 clones, about 75% seen once. Sequencing was done on a sample of PBMCs. These receptors were collected from a woman aged 25 to 39 in good health and CMV-seronegative. Each CDR3 is given with its conserved first and last residue. Fields, in order: J gene, clone size, D gene, V gene, CDR3 protein, CDR3 DNA. The D gene is left open where the match is weak. Only part of the rows carry a size: once, few, many, or a class if the clone is expanded.

TRBJ2-2 | NA | TRBD1 | TRBV7-9 | CASSLPGGSRTGELFF | TGTGCCAGCAGCCTTCCAGGGGGAAGTCGCACCGGGGAGCTGTTTTTT
TRBJ2-3 | NA | TRBD2 | TRBV29-1 | CSVEDLASGRDDTQYF | TGCAGCGTTGAAGATCTGGCTAGCGGGAGGGATGATACGCAGTATTTT
TRBJ2-2 | NA | TRBD2 | TRBV5-1 | CASSFSSGGPPGELFF | TGCGCCAGCAGCTTTTCTAGCGGGGGGCCTCCCGGGGAGCTGTTTTTT
TRBJ1-2 | few | NA | TRBV19 | CASSIGGGPSLYGYTF | TGTGCCAGTAGTATTGGGGGGGGGCCGTCTCTCTATGGCTACACCTTC
TRBJ1-5 | few | NA | TRBV15 | CATSRDSRGGQPQHF | TGTGCCACCAGCAGAGATAGTAGGGGAGGTCAGCCCCAGCATTTT
TRBJ2-2 | NA | TRBD1 | TRBV9 | CASSGQGVVYPITGELFF | TGTGCCAGCAGCGGACAGGGTGTTGTATATCCCATCACCGGGGAGCTGTTTTTT
TRBJ1-2 | NA | TRBD1 | TRBV5-6 | CASSLQGARGYTF | TGTGCCAGCAGCTTACAGGGGGCGAGAGGCTACACCTTC
TRBJ2-7 | NA | NA | TRBV11-2 | CASSLDGLMTYEQYF | TGTGCCAGCAGCTTAGATGGCTTAATGACCTACGAGCAGTACTTC
TRBJ2-5 | few | TRBD1 | TRBV5-3 | CARSLAGTGGARETQYF | TGTGCCAGAAGCTTGGCCGGGACAGGGGGCGCGAGGGAGACCCAGTACTTC
TRBJ1-2 | NA | NA | TRBV7-8 | CASSPRSGHYGYTF | TGTGCCAGCAGCCCCCGGAGCGGTCACTATGGCTACACCTTC
TRBJ2-3 | NA | TRBD2 | TRBV5-1 | CASSLGGGLNTQYF | TGCGCCAGCAGCTTGGGCGGGGGGCTGAATACGCAGTATTTT
TRBJ2-1 | NA | TRBD2 | TRBV6-4 | CASSGSGGFNEQFF | TGTGCCAGCAGTGGCTCCGGGGGGTTCAATGAGCAGTTCTTC
TRBJ1-5 | NA | NA | TRBV5-6 | CASSLSGPRGNQPQHF | TGTGCCAGCAGTTTATCCGGGCCTCGGGGGAATCAGCCCCAGCATTTT
TRBJ2-6 | NA | NA | TRBV6-1 | CASKASGANVLTF | TGTGCCAGCAAAGCTTCTGGGGCCAACGTCCTGACTTTC
TRBJ1-1 | few | NA | TRBV21-1 | CASSNLAWTDFFMNTEAFF | TGTGCCAGCAGCAATTTAGCTTGGACAGACTTTTTCATGAACACTGAAGCTTTCTTT
TRBJ1-2 | NA | NA | TRBV30 | CAWSVSRGAYGYTF | TGTGCCTGGAGTGTATCCAGGGGAGCCTATGGCTACACCTTC
TRBJ2-1 | NA | NA | TRBV5-4 | CASSLSRGPVSLDNEQFF | NA
TRBJ2-1 | NA | TRBD2 | TRBV5-4 | CASSLQEGLGSHEQFF | TGTGCCAGCAGTTTGCAAGAGGGACTAGGATCCCATGAGCAGTTCTTC
TRBJ2-1 | NA | NA | TRBV5-1 | CASSLGGVLVNEQFF | TGCGCCAGCAGCTTGGGGGGAGTTCTAGTCAATGAGCAGTTCTTC
TRBJ2-7 | NA | TRBD1 | TRBV2 | CATGTVAYEQYF | TGTGCCACCGGGACAGTGGCCTACGAGCAGTACTTC
TRBJ1-2 | NA | TRBD1 | TRBV6-6 | CASSPGQGRRYGYTF | TGTGCCAGCAGCCCCGGACAGGGAAGACGGTATGGCTACACCTTC
TRBJ2-3 | NA | TRBD1 | TRBV5-1 | CASRLGTGGSDTQYF | TGCGCCAGCAGGCTTGGGACAGGGGGTTCAGATACGCAGTATTTT
TRBJ1-1 | NA | NA | TRBV7-9 | CASSPTGSEAFF | TGTGCCAGCAGCCCAACAGGGAGTGAAGCTTTCTTT
TRBJ2-7 | NA | NA | TRBV5-4 | CASSKTGVSYEQYF | TGTGCCAGCAGTAAGACAGGTGTCTCCTACGAGCAGTACTTC
TRBJ2-1 | few | TRBD2 | TRBV7-7 | CASSFEGLAAYNEQFF | TGTGCTAGCAGCTTCGAAGGGCTAGCGGCCTACAATGAGCAGTTCTTC
TRBJ2-1 | NA | NA | TRBV18 | CASSPLVGAAYNEQFF | TGTGCCAGCTCACCGCTTGTGGGGGCCGCCTACAATGAGCAGTTCTTC
TRBJ2-7 | NA | NA | TRBV4-2 | CASSLSSGRSEQYF | TGTGCCAGCAGCTTGTCATCAGGGCGGAGCGAGCAGTACTTC
TRBJ2-5 | NA | NA | TRBV6-1 | CASREQGLGTQYF | TGTGCCAGCAGGGAACAGGGTTTAGGGACCCAGTACTTC
TRBJ1-6 | NA | TRBD1 | TRBV5-1 | CASSLEGAYSPLHF | TGCGCCAGCAGCTTGGAGGGGGCCTATTCACCCCTCCACTTT
TRBJ1-1 | many | NA | TRBV7-9 | CASSFQASPMNTEAFF | TGTGCCAGCAGCTTCCAAGCGAGTCCAATGAACACTGAAGCTTTCTTT
TRBJ2-3 | NA | NA | TRBV19 | CASSISTGGTDTQYF | TGTGCCAGTAGTATTAGTACAGGCGGCACAGATACGCAGTATTTT
TRBJ2-3 | NA | TRBD2 | TRBV7-3 | CASSLYAPGLGIDTQYF | TGTGCCAGCAGCCTGTATGCTCCGGGACTAGGGATAGATACGCAGTATTTT
TRBJ2-1 | NA | TRBD2 | TRBV5-6 | CASSPGGYHNEQFF | TGTGCCAGCAGCCCGGGGGGTTATCACAATGAGCAGTTCTTC
TRBJ2-1 | few | NA | TRBV19 | CASTKRAGYNEQFF | TGTGCCAGTACGAAGCGGGCGGGATACAATGAGCAGTTCTTC
TRBJ1-2 | NA | NA | TRBV29-1 | CSVDDWTTNYGYTF | TGCAGCGTTGATGACTGGACAACTAACTATGGCTACACCTTC
TRBJ1-1 | NA | TRBD1 | TRBV11-3 | CASSLGGQTFKAFF | TGTGCCAGCAGCTTAGGGGGACAGACTTTTAAAGCTTTCTTT
TRBJ1-2 | NA | TRBD1 | TRBV4-2 | CASSQLSSRDSIYGYTF | TGTGCCAGCAGCCAACTTAGCAGCCGGGACAGTATTTATGGCTACACCTTC
TRBJ1-2 | NA | NA | TRBV7-3 | CASSPDRNYGYTF | TGTGCCAGCAGCCCCGACAGGAACTATGGCTACACCTTC
TRBJ2-4 | NA | TRBD1 | TRBV27 | CASSTLGQQNIQYF | TGTGCCAGCAGTACCCTGGGACAGCAAAACATTCAGTACTTC
TRBJ1-2 | once | NA | TRBV7-9 | CASSLGGQGQTF | TGTGCCAGCAGCTTAGGGGGACAAGGCCAGACCTTC
TRBJ2-1 | NA | TRBD2 | TRBV27 | CAIRRILSGRDTYNEQFF | TGTGCCATCAGGAGGATTCTTAGCGGGAGGGATACCTACAATGAGCAGTTCTTC
TRBJ1-1 | many | TRBD1 | TRBV6-1 | CASSEWAGGVSTEAFF | TGTGCCAGCAGTGAATGGGCAGGGGGAGTATCTACTGAAGCTTTCTTT
TRBJ2-1 | NA | TRBD2 | TRBV4-1 | CASSQVPTSGRGEQFF | TGCGCCAGCAGCCAAGTTCCGACTAGCGGGAGGGGTGAGCAGTTCTTC